The rows below give T cell receptor beta chains drawn from one sample of a study of PD-1 blockade in classical Hodgkin lymphoma. Sequencing was performed with immunoSEQ multiplex PCR; in TCRdb, only in-frame clones are kept and a portion is missing. The table shows 50,000 to 65,000 clones, with 70% to 90% occurring only once. This sample comprised peripheral blood mononuclear cells (PBMCs), obtained before the fourth cycle of nivolumab. The receptors here all came from a human donor with classical Hodgkin lymphoma. CDR3s include the opening cysteine and the closing phenylalanine or tryptophan. The order of the fields is D gene, J gene, V gene, clone size, CDR3 length, CDR3 protein, CDR3 DNA. The D gene is left open where the match is weak. Clone size appears in some rows only: once, few, many, or a class for an expanded clone.

d_call: NA
j_call: TRBJ2-1
v_call: TRBV6-5
clone_size: NA
cdr3_length: 16
cdr3_aa: CASSFAPGPRGNEQFF
cdr3_nt: TGTGCCAGCAGTTTCGCCCCGGGACCCAGAGGGAATGAGCAGTTCTTC

d_call: NA
j_call: TRBJ1-1
v_call: TRBV28
clone_size: NA
cdr3_length: 13
cdr3_aa: CASNGGAGTEAFF
cdr3_nt: TGTGCCAGCAACGGGGGCGCGGGCACTGAAGCTTTCTTT

d_call: NA
j_call: TRBJ1-2
v_call: TRBV6-1
clone_size: NA
cdr3_length: 13
cdr3_aa: CASSESGNYGYTF
cdr3_nt: TGTGCCAGCAGTGAAAGTGGGAACTATGGCTACACCTTC

d_call: NA
j_call: TRBJ1-3
v_call: TRBV7-8
clone_size: few
cdr3_length: 14
cdr3_aa: CASSPRGAGNTIYF
cdr3_nt: TGTGCCAGCAGCCCTCGGGGGGCTGGAAACACCATATATTTT

d_call: NA
j_call: TRBJ2-7
v_call: TRBV6-1
clone_size: NA
cdr3_length: 12
cdr3_aa: CASSVVGGEQYF
cdr3_nt: TGTGCCAGCAGTGTGGTGGGCGGGGAGCAGTACTTC

d_call: NA
j_call: TRBJ2-7
v_call: TRBV5-1
clone_size: NA
cdr3_length: 13
cdr3_aa: CASSPDNPYEQYF
cdr3_nt: TGCGCCAGCAGCCCTGACAATCCCTACGAGCAGTACTTC

d_call: TRBD2
j_call: TRBJ2-5
v_call: TRBV7-2
clone_size: NA
cdr3_length: 14
cdr3_aa: CASSSAGGRETQYF
cdr3_nt: TGTGCCAGCAGCTCAGCGGGGGGGCGAGAGACCCAGTACTTC

d_call: NA
j_call: TRBJ1-5
v_call: TRBV19
clone_size: NA
cdr3_length: 12
cdr3_aa: CASHPGYGAQHF
cdr3_nt: TGTGCCAGTCACCCAGGGTACGGGGCCCAGCATTTT

d_call: NA
j_call: TRBJ1-5
v_call: TRBV5-1
clone_size: NA
cdr3_length: 13
cdr3_aa: CASKEGESGPQHF
cdr3_nt: TGCGCCAGCAAGGAGGGGGAAAGTGGGCCCCAGCATTTT

d_call: TRBD1
j_call: TRBJ2-2
v_call: TRBV7-7
clone_size: NA
cdr3_length: 17
cdr3_aa: CASSFSLGTEETGELFF
cdr3_nt: TGTGCCAGCAGCTTCTCCCTCGGGACAGAGGAGACCGGGGAGCTGTTTTTT

d_call: NA
j_call: TRBJ2-1
v_call: TRBV5-1
clone_size: NA
cdr3_length: 15
cdr3_aa: CASSLVGGRNNEQFF
cdr3_nt: TGCGCCAGCAGCTTGGTTGGTGGGCGTAACAATGAGCAGTTCTTC

d_call: TRBD2
j_call: TRBJ2-1
v_call: TRBV5-1
clone_size: NA
cdr3_length: 13
cdr3_aa: CVSSGENYNEQFF
cdr3_nt: TGCGTATCTAGCGGGGAGAACTACAATGAGCAGTTCTTC

d_call: NA
j_call: TRBJ2-2
v_call: TRBV5-1
clone_size: NA
cdr3_length: 13
cdr3_aa: CASSFIPGEELFF
cdr3_nt: TGCGCCAGCAGCTTCATCCCTGGCGAGGAGCTGTTTTTT

d_call: NA
j_call: TRBJ1-1
v_call: TRBV4-2
clone_size: NA
cdr3_length: 17
cdr3_aa: CASSQGPPRFMNTEAFF
cdr3_nt: TGTGCCAGCAGCCAAGGACCACCGCGATTCATGAACACTGAAGCTTTCTTT

d_call: NA
j_call: TRBJ2-5
v_call: TRBV7-9
clone_size: NA
cdr3_length: 13
cdr3_aa: CASSLSEDTTQYF
cdr3_nt: TGTGCCAGCAGCTTAAGCGAGGATACGACCCAGTACTTC

d_call: NA
j_call: TRBJ1-4
v_call: TRBV5-1
clone_size: NA
cdr3_length: 14
cdr3_aa: CASSLEGYNEKLFF
cdr3_nt: TGCGCCAGCAGCTTGGAGGGGTATAATGAAAAACTGTTTTTT

d_call: NA
j_call: TRBJ2-7
v_call: TRBV6-5
clone_size: NA
cdr3_length: 13
cdr3_aa: CASSATGRTEQYF
cdr3_nt: TGTGCCAGCAGTGCCACAGGGAGGACCGAGCAGTACTTC

d_call: NA
j_call: TRBJ2-1
v_call: TRBV13
clone_size: NA
cdr3_length: 14
cdr3_aa: CASSWDSSPNEQFF
cdr3_nt: TGTGCCAGCAGCTGGGATTCTAGCCCCAATGAGCAGTTCTTC

d_call: NA
j_call: TRBJ2-1
v_call: TRBV19
clone_size: NA
cdr3_length: 13
cdr3_aa: CASSIEGAYEQFF
cdr3_nt: TGTGCCAGTAGTATAGAGGGGGCCTATGAGCAGTTCTTC

d_call: NA
j_call: TRBJ2-5
v_call: TRBV5-1
clone_size: NA
cdr3_length: 16
cdr3_aa: CASSLVGELGQETQYF
cdr3_nt: TGCGCCAGCAGCTTGGTAGGGGAGCTGGGGCAAGAGACCCAGTACTTC

d_call: NA
j_call: TRBJ1-5
v_call: TRBV7-9
clone_size: NA
cdr3_length: 13
cdr3_aa: CASSHDVYQPQHF
cdr3_nt: TGTGCCAGCAGCCACGACGTGTATCAGCCCCAGCATTTT